The text below deals with one TCR beta chain. Its binding antigen is unknown. No per-base quality is available; no much larger clone lies one base away. The intended sense of this specimen's time point label: baseline before first vaccination. The vaccinee samples were drawn from two UK trials, COV001 and COV002, one of which was a single-blind randomized controlled phase 2/3 trial testing AZD1222 (ChAdOx1 nCoV-19) in healthy adults. For TCRbeta chain sequencing, PBMC samples from trial participants were taken at day 0 and at day 28 after the second dose. The data belong to a study of T cell responses to AZD1222 COVID-19 vaccine listed by TCRdb under 2021. Study-wide context: AZD1222 recipients given second doses at about 4 weeks or at about 12 weeks were pooled, since spike-specific TCR depth and breadth were not found to differ between the two schedules. TCR sequencing was performed for more than 230 trial participants, of whom about 200 were given two doses of AZD1222 and 26 were given two doses of MenACWY control vaccine. Trial participants were enrolled by age into subgroups of 18-55, 56-69 and 70-plus years, and around 150, 28 and 57 TCR-sequenced participants, respectively, were included in these subgroups.

Study-level results and caveats: Reportedly, almost half of the unique spike-specific TCRs recognized epitopes lying outside the regions that are mutated in the B.1.351 and B.1.1.7 variants. Participants were mostly white British, with more females than males. The authors suggested clonal diversity may have been underestimated. Spike-specific TCR breadth and depth rose significantly after two AZD1222 doses compared with day 0 and with MenACWY recipients. Because no day 14 peak-response samples were available, the repertoires could be characterized only after the peak T cell response. Vaccine-associated CD4 TCRs spanned the whole spike protein, with dominant responses in regions 160-218 and 743-854. In the small 56-69-year group, the increase in depth fell short of significance, most likely because of low power. Conclusions about previously exposed vaccinees are limited because only a handful of AZD1222 recipients were SARS-CoV-2 seropositive at baseline.

The CDR3 regions of human TCRbeta chains were analyzed by immunosequencing. As for the authors' bioinformatics: TCRs in the repertoires were compared against a reference library of SARS-CoV-2-specific TCRs that had been generated with the MIRA antigen-specificity platform. Breadth was defined as the fraction of unique TCRs that were SARS-CoV-2-associated, and depth was defined as the fraction of total T cells that were SARS-CoV-2-associated. Using the MIRA data, each spike-specific TCR was assigned both to the spike region to which the TCR was reactive and to a CD4 or CD8 class. Log10-transformed breadth and depth values were compared by one-way ANOVA with Sidak's multiple comparisons tests. The immuneACCESS repertoire file appears here via TCRdb, limited to in-frame rearrangements. These files lack a portion of the clones; in checked studies, under half of the deficit traces to unresolved V genes, and the cause of the others is not known. Clone size and the V and J calls come from that table; the DNA yielded D and trimming. The sample records 90,000 to 150,000 clones, less than 95% of which are singletons. The ten largest clones represent roughly 5.7% of the sample.

This TCR was sampled from an adult in good health. The input for sequencing was peripheral blood, taken on day 0 of AZD1222 vaccination.

The bases read TGTGCCAGTAGGGCAGGAGGGGGGCCGCCACATAGGCCCCTCCACTTT. This is translated as CASRAGGGPPHRPLHF. The rearranged segments are TRBV19 and TRBJ1-6; the D segment could be TRBD1, given 6 matching bases. CDR1 and CDR2 were assigned from the germline V gene (reference sequence) as LNHDA and SQIVND. The junction shows trimming of 6 bases on V and 13 bases on J, plus 25 bases between the germline ends. The CDR3 runs 16 amino acids, cysteine and phenylalanine included. Only the CDR3 part of the read is kept: 48 bases, read in frame from the first base.